Below are 18 T cell receptor beta chains sequenced from a single sample in a study of T cell responses to AZD1222 COVID-19 vaccine. TCRdb's copy holds only in-frame clones and misses some; the assay was immunoSEQ multiplex PCR. The sample consists of roughly 130,000 clones, roughly nine tenths of them appearing once. Sequenced here: peripheral blood, sampled on day 0 of AZD1222 vaccination. Receptors were obtained from an adult in good health.

V and J are TRBV12-3 or TRBV12-4 and TRBJ2-1; D is perhaps TRBD2 (6 bases). The CDR3 loop spans 12 amino acids. The V end was cut by 6 bases, the J end by 10 bases, with 13 bases between. The CDR3 protein is CASSWRRAEQFF. The CDR3 DNA is TGTGCCAGCAGCTGGAGGAGGGCCGAGCAGTTCTTC.

The rearrangement uses TRBV5-8 and TRBJ1-5; D uncertain. CDR3 length: 13 residues. The germline V gene encodes CDR1 SGHTS and CDR2 YDEGEE. Deletions cut 3 bases from V and 5 bases from J, with 9 bases between. CDR3 nucleotides: TGTGCCAGCAGCTCAACAAGGGATCAGCCCCAGCATTTT. Translated, it gives CASSSTRDQPQHF.

The gene calls are TRBV9 and TRBJ1-2, with 7 bases identical to TRBD1. CDR1 is SGDLS, CDR2 YYNGEE, per germline. This CDR3 contains 15 residues. The J segment lost 8 bases and the V segment lost 7 bases, leaving 17 bases of the junction unmatched. CDR3 region: CASREGRGPQGGYTF. CDR3 nucleotide sequence: TGTGCCAGCCGTGAGGGTAGAGGGCCACAGGGGGGCTACACCTTC. Complete variable domain (other parts from reference TRBV9 and TRBJ1-2): DSGVTQTPKHLITATGQRVTLRCSPRSGDLSVYWYQQSLDQGLQFLIQYYNGEERAKGNILERFSAQQFPDLHSELNLSSLELGDSALYFCASREGRGPQGGYTFGSGTRLTVV.

This clone was found a few times. The chain has TRBV6-2 or TRBV6-3 and TRBJ1-6; 7 bases are a match to TRBD1. V lost 5 bases, J lost 9 bases, and 10 bases stayed unmatched. CDR3 length: 15 residues. In germline, CDR1 is MNHEY, CDR2 SVGEGT. CDR3: CASSPTTGTPSPLHF. The CDR3 coding sequence is TGTGCCAGCAGTCCCACGACAGGGACCCCTTCACCCCTCCACTTT.

The rearrangement uses TRBV5-1 and TRBJ1-2; 11 nucleotides agree with TRBD1. The ends lost 3 bases at V and 5 bases at J; junction bases unmatched: 12. Germline V gene lookup returns CDR1 SGHRS and CDR2 YFSETQ. The CDR3 contains 17 residues. CDR3 nucleotides: TGCGCCAGCAGCTCGGACAGGGGGCTGGAGGATCATTATGGCTACACCTTC. Translating gives CASSSDRGLEDHYGYTF.

The V and J genes are TRBV12-3 or TRBV12-4 and TRBJ2-7; D not resolved. The V gene lost 4 bases and the J gene lost 6 bases, with 13 bases spanning the gap. The CDR3 has 13 amino acids. In nucleotides, the CDR3 is TGTGCCAGCAGTTACACCCCTCCCTTCGAGCAGTACTTC. It encodes CASSYTPPFEQYF.

V gene TRBV5-5 combines with J gene TRBJ1-5; D perhaps matches TRBD1 (5 bases). The germline V gene encodes CDR1 SGHKS and CDR2 YYEKEE (reference sequence). The CDR3 is 15 residues long. V lost 3 bases and J 7 bases, leaving 17 bases between the germline ends. The CDR3: CASSSDLGEGQPQHF. CDR3 nucleotide sequence: TGTGCCAGCAGCTCTGATCTAGGGGAAGGGCAGCCCCAGCATTTT.

The V call is TRBV29-1, the J call TRBJ2-3; D unresolved. This CDR3 is built from 13 residues. The V gene's germline CDR1 is SQVTM and CDR2 ANQGSEA. The V gene lost 7 bases and the J gene lost 6 bases, with 17 bases spanning the gap. CDR3 sequence (DNA): TGCAGCGGCGCGGCGGCCAGTCCTGATACGCAGTATTTT. It codes for CSGAAASPDTQYF.

The rearrangement uses TRBV19 and TRBJ2-3; D not resolved. This CDR3 is 14 amino acids long. Deletions cut 3 bases from V and 5 bases from J, with 12 bases between. Germline V gene lookup returns CDR1 LNHDA and CDR2 SQIVND (reference sequence). In DNA form, the CDR3 reads TGTGCCAGTAGTATTGCCTCGCCGGGAGATACGCAGTATTTT. The encoded protein is CASSIASPGDTQYF. Supplemented by reference TRBV19 and TRBJ2-3, the full variable domain reads DGGITQSPKYLFRKEGQNVTLSCEQNLNHDAMYWYRQDPGQGLRLIYYSQIVNDFQKGDIAEGYSVSREKKESFPLTVTSAQKNPTAFYLCASSIASPGDTQYFGPGTRLTVL.

This clone has only one observation. The rearrangement joins TRBV24-1 to TRBJ2-5, with 10 bases identical to TRBD1. Germline V gene data show CDR1 as KGHDR and CDR2 as SFDVKD. The junction had 11 bases not matched to a gene; V was cut back by 4 bases and J by 4 bases. The CDR3 loop spans 17 amino acids. Here the CDR3 reads CATSEHRQGAGRETQYF. CDR3 nucleotide sequence: TGTGCCACCAGTGAGCACCGACAGGGGGCAGGTAGAGAGACCCAGTACTTC.

The chain has TRBV6-4 and TRBJ2-5; the D gene is possibly TRBD2 (6 bases). Trimming stripped 7 bases from V and 3 bases from J, with 21 bases between. The CDR3 sequence is 16 residues long. The V gene's germline CDR1 is MRHNA and CDR2 SNTAGT. Here the CDR3 DNA reads TGTGCCAGCACGAGCAGCGGGTCAGAAAGAGAAGAGACCCAGTACTTC. Amino acid sequence: CASTSSGSEREETQYF.

The V and J genes are TRBV3-1 (or the pseudogene TRBV3-2) and TRBJ1-3, with 7 nucleotides matching TRBD1. The V segment lost 6 bases and the J segment 0 bases; nucleotides outside the gene matches: 2. Germline CDR1 LGHDT, CDR2 YNNKEL (reference sequence). The CDR3 contains 14 residues. The CDR3 region has the DNA TGTGCCAGCAGACGGGACAGCTCTGGAAACACCATATATTTT. Residues: CASRRDSSGNTIYF.

CDR3 region: CASSTAGTGGDQPQHF. Here the CDR3 DNA reads TGTGCCAGTAGTACCGCCGGGACAGGGGGGGATCAGCCCCAGCATTTT. This chain connects TRBV19 to TRBJ1-5, with 11 bases fitting TRBD1. V dropped 4 bases and J dropped 5; count of bases not matched to a gene: 7. Per the germline V gene, CDR1 is LNHDA and CDR2 is SQIVND (reference sequence). The CDR3 sequence is 16 residues long.

The V gene is TRBV30, the J gene TRBJ2-1; D ambiguous. V gave up 0 bases and J gave up 4 bases, with 4 bases separating them. This CDR3 comprises 12 residues. Germline loops: CDR1 GTSNPN, CDR2 SVGIG (reference sequence). The CDR3 bases are TGTGCCTGGAGTGTAGCGTACAATGAGCAGTTCTTC. This gives the protein CAWSVAYNEQFF.

The V gene is TRBV19, the J gene TRBJ1-5, with D hard to call. This CDR3 comprises 17 residues. CDR1 and CDR2 from the germline V gene are LNHDA and SQIVND (reference sequence). Trimming took off 4 bases at V and 2 bases at J, with 18 bases between the two ends. CDR3 DNA sequence: TGTGCCAGTAGTAGGGAGTTTGGGGTTTCAGGCAATCAGCCCCAGCATTTT. Translation: CASSREFGVSGNQPQHF. Using reference TRBV19 and TRBJ1-5 for the parts outside the CDR3, the full variable domain is DGGITQSPKYLFRKEGQNVTLSCEQNLNHDAMYWYRQDPGQGLRLIYYSQIVNDFQKGDIAEGYSVSREKKESFPLTVTSAQKNPTAFYLCASSREFGVSGNQPQHFGDGTRLSIL.

The table lists this clone with a count of one. This chain connects TRBV19 to TRBJ2-7, with 7 bases matching TRBD1. The CDR3 spans 15 residues. Germline loops: CDR1 LNHDA, CDR2 SQIVND (reference sequence). The J segment lost 0 bases and the V segment lost 9 bases, leaving 11 bases of the junction unmatched. CDR3 sequence: CASRQIGDSSYEQYF. CDR3 DNA: TGTGCCAGCCGTCAGATAGGGGACAGCTCCTACGAGCAGTACTTC. The full variable domain, with the rest looked up from reference TRBV19 and TRBJ2-7, is DGGITQSPKYLFRKEGQNVTLSCEQNLNHDAMYWYRQDPGQGLRLIYYSQIVNDFQKGDIAEGYSVSREKKESFPLTVTSAQKNPTAFYLCASRQIGDSSYEQYFGPGTRLTVT.

This clone showed up just once. The CDR3 coding sequence is TGTGCCAGCAGCTTGGAACCTAACACTGAAGCTTTCTTT. Translating gives CASSLEPNTEAFF. The V and J genes are TRBV5-6 and TRBJ1-1; D remains ambiguous. Germline lookup yields CDR1 SGHDT and CDR2 YYEEEE. The ends were cut back, 0 bases at V and 2 bases at J, with 5 bases in the middle. CDR3 length: 13 amino acids.

The chain uses TRBV10-3 and TRBJ2-1; D is perhaps TRBD1 (5 bases). This CDR3 region has 14 residues. Looked up from germline, CDR1 is ENHRY and CDR2 is SYGVKD. Between the trimmed V and J ends, which lost 7 bases and 9 bases, there was a span of 19 bases. Written as DNA, the CDR3 is TGTGCCATCACCCAATACACAGGCCACACTGAGCAGTTCTTC. Amino acid sequence: CAITQYTGHTEQFF.